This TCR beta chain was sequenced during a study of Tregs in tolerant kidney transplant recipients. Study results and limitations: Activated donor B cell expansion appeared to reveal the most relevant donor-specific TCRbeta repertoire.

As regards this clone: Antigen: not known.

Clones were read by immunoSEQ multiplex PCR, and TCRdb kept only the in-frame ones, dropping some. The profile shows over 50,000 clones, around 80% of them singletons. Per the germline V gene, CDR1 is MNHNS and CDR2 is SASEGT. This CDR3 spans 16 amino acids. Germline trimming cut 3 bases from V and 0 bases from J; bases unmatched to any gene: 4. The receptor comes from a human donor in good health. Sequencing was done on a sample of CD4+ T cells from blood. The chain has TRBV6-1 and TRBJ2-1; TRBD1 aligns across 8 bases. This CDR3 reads CASSDRTGSSYNEQFF. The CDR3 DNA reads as TGTGCCAGCAGTGACCGGACAGGGAGCTCCTACAATGAGCAGTTCTTC.